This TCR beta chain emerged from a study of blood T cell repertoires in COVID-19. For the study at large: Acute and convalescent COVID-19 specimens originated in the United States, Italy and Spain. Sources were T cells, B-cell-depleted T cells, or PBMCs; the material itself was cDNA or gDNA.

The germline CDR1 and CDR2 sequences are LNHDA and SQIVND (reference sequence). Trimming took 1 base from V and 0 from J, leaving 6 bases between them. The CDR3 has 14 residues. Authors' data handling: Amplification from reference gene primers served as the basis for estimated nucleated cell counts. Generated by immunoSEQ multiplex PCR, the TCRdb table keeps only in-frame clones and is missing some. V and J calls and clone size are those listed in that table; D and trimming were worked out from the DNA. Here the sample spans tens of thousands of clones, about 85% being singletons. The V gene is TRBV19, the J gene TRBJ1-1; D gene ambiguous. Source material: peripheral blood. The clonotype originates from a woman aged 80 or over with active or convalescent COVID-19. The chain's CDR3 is CASSIGLMNTEAFF. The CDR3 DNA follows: TGTGCCAGTAGTATAGGCCTAATGAACACTGAAGCTTTCTTT.